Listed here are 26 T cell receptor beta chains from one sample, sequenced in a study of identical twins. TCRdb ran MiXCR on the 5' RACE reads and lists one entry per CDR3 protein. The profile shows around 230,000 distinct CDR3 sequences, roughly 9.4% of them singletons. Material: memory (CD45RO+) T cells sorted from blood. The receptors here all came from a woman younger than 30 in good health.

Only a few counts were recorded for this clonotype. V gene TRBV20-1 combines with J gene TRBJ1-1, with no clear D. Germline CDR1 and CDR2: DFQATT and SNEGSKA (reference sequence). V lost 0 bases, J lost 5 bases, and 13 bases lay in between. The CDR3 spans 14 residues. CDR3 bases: TGCAGTGCTAGAGATCCATGGGGTCGGACTGAAGCTTTCTTT. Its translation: CSARDPWGRTEAFF.

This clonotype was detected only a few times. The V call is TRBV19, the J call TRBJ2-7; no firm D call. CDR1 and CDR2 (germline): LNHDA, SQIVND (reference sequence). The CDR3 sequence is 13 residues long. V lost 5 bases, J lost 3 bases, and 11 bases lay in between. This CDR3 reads CASSVNWDYEQYF. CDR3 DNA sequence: TGTGCCAGTAGTGTGAACTGGGACTACGAGCAGTACTTC.

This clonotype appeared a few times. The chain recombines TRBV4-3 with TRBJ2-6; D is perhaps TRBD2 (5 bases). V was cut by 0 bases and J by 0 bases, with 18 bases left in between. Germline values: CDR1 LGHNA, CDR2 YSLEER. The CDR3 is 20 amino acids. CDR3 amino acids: CASSQDGLRLFSSGANVLTF. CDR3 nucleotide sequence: TGCGCCAGCAGCCAAGATGGACTCAGGTTATTTTCCTCTGGGGCCAACGTCCTGACTTTC.

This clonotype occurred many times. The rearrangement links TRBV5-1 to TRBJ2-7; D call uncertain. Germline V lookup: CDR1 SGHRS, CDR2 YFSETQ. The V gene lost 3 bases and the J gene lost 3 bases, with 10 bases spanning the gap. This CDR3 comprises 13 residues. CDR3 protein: CASSWADGYEQYF. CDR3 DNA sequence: TGCGCCAGCAGCTGGGCGGACGGCTACGAGCAGTACTTC. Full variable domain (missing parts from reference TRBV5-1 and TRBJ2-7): KAGVTQTPRYLIKTRGQQVTLSCSPISGHRSVSWYQQTPGQGLQFLFEYFSETQRNKGNFPGRFSGRQFSNSRSEMNVSTLELGDSALYLCASSWADGYEQYFGPGTRLTVT.

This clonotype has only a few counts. The CDR3 region is CASSYPPPSGGARETQYF. The CDR3 DNA sequence: TGTGCCAGCAGTTACCCTCCCCCTAGCGGGGGGGCACGGGAGACCCAGTACTTC. The chain uses TRBV6-5 and TRBJ2-5; 12 positions match TRBD2. The CDR3 loop spans 18 amino acids. CDR1 is MNHEY and CDR2 is SVGAGI in the germline V gene. Unmatched junction bases numbered 12, after V lost 2 bases and J lost 5 bases.

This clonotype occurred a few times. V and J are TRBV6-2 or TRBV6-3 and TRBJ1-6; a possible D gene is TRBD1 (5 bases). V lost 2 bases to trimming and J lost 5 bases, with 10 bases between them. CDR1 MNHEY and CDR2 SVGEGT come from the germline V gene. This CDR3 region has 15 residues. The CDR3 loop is CASSYPGRNNSPLHF. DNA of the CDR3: TGTGCCAGCAGTTACCCGGGACGGAATAATTCACCCCTCCACTTT.

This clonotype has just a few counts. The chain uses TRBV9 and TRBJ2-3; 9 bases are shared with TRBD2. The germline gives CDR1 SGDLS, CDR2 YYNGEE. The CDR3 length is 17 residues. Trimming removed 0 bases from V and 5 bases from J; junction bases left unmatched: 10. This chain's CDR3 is CASSVEGLAGVKDTQYF. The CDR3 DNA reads TGTGCCAGCAGCGTAGAGGGTTTAGCGGGGGTGAAAGATACGCAGTATTTT.

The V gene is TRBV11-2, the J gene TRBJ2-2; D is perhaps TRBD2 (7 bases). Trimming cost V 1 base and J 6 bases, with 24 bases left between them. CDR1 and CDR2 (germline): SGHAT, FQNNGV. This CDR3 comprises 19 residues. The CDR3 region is CASSLVSRYLEGGAGELFF. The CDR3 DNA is TGTGCCAGCAGCTTAGTTTCCCGATATCTGGAGGGGGGGGCCGGGGAGCTGTTTTTT.

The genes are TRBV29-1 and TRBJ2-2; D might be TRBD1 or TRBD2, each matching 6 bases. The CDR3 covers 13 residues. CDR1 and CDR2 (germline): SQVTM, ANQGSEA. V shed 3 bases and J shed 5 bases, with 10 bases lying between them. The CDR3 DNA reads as TGCAGCGTTGAGGAGGGGGGTACCGGGGAGCTGTTTTTT. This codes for CSVEEGGTGELFF.

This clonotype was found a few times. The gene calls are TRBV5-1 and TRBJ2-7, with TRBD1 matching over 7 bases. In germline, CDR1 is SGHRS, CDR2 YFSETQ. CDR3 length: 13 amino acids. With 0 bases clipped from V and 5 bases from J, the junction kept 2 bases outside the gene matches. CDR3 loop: CASSLDRGHEQYF. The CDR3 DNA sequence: TGCGCCAGCAGCTTGGACAGGGGCCACGAGCAGTACTTC.

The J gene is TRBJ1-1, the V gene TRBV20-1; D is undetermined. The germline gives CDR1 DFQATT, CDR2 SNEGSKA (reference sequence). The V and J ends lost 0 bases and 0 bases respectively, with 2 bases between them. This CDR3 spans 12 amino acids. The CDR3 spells CSAREVNTEAFF. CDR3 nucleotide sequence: TGCAGTGCTAGAGAGGTGAACACTGAAGCTTTCTTT.

The CDR3 DNA sequence: TGTGCCGTCCCCCGGGGCGAGGGTGAGACCCAGTACTTC. Translating gives CAVPRGEGETQYF. The chain combines TRBV7-9 with TRBJ2-5; D possibly matches TRBD1 or TRBD2 (5 bases each). CDR3 length: 13 residues. Trimming left V 11 bases short and J 5 bases short, with 18 bases between. The germline V gene has CDR1 SEHNR and CDR2 FQNEAQ (reference sequence).

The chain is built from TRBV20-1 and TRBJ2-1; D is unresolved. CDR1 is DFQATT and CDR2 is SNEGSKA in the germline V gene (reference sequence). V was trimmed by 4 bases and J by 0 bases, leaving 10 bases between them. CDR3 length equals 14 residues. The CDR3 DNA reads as TGCAGTGCTACCACACCTAGCTCCTACAATGAGCAGTTCTTC. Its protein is CSATTPSSYNEQFF.

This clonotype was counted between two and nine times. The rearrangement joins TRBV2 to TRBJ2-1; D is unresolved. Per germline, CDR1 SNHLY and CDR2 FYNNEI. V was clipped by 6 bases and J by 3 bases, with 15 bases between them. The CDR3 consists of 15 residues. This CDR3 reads CASSRAEGYYNEQFF. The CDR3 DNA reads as TGTGCCAGCAGCCGCGCCGAAGGGTACTACAATGAGCAGTTCTTC.

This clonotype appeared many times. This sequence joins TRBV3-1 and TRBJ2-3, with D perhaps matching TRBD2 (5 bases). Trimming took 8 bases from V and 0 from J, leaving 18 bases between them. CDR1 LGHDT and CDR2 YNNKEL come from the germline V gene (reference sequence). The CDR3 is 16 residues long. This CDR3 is CASARRRTGSTDTQYF. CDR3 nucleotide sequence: TGTGCCAGCGCAAGACGCAGGACGGGGAGCACAGATACGCAGTATTTT.

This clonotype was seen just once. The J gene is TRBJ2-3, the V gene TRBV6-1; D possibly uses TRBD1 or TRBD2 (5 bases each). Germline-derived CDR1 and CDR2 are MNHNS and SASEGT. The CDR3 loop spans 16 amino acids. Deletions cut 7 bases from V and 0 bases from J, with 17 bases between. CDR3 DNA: TGTGCCAGCACCAACCCCGGGGCAGCGAGCACAGATACGCAGTATTTT. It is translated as CASTNPGAASTDTQYF.

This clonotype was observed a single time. The CDR3 nucleotides read TGTGCCAGCAGTCCAGGGTTGGCGTGGAATCAGCCCCAGCATTTT. This sequence encodes CASSPGLAWNQPQHF. V usage is TRBV6-2 or TRBV6-3 and J usage is TRBJ1-5; the D gene is possibly TRBD1 (5 bases). The CDR3 is 15 residues long. Germline lookup yields CDR1 MNHEY and CDR2 SVGEGT. The ends were cut back, 5 bases at V and 4 bases at J, with 15 bases in the middle.

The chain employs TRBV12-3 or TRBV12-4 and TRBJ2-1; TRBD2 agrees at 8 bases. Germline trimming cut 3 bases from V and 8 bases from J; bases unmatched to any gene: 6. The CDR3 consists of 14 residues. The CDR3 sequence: CASSLGLGVDEQFF. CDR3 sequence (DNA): TGTGCCAGCAGTTTGGGACTAGGGGTAGATGAGCAGTTCTTC.

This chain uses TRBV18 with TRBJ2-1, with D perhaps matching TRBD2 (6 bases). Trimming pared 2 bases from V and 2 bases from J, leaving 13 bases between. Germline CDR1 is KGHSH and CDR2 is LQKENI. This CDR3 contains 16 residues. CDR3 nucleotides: TGTGCCAGCTCACCATATTTCGGGGGAGCCTACAATGAGCAGTTCTTC. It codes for CASSPYFGGAYNEQFF.

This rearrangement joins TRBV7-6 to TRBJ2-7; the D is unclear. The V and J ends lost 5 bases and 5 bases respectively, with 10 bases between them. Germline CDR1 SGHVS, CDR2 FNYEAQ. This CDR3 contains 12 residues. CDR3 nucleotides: TGTGCCAGCAGCCACCATAACAACGAGCAGTACTTC. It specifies CASSHHNNEQYF.

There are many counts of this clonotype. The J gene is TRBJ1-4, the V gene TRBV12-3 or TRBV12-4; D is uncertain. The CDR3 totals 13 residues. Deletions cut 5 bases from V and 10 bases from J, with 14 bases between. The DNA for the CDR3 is TGTGCCAGCAGTCCCTCCCGGTTGGGAAAACTGTTTTTT. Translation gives CASSPSRLGKLFF.

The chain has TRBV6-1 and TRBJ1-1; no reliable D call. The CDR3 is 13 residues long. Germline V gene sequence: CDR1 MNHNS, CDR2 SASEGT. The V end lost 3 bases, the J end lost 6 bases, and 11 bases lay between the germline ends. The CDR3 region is CASSDEWPAEAFF. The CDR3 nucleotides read TGTGCCAGCAGTGACGAGTGGCCGGCTGAAGCTTTCTTT.

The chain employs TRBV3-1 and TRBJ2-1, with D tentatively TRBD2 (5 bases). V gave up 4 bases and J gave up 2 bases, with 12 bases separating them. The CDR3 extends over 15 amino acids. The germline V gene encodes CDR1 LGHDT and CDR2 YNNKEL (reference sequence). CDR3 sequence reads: CASSPRVAPYNEQFF. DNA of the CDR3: TGTGCCAGCAGCCCGCGGGTAGCGCCCTACAATGAGCAGTTCTTC.

CDR3: CASSPRGFGETQYF. As DNA, the CDR3 is TGTGCCAGCTCACCGAGGGGTTTCGGAGAGACCCAGTACTTC. This rearrangement joins TRBV18 to TRBJ2-5; D tentatively fits TRBD1 or TRBD2 (5 bases each). CDR1 and CDR2 (germline): KGHSH, LQKENI. The length of the CDR3 is 14 residues. V was trimmed by 3 bases and J by 4 bases, leaving 12 bases between them.

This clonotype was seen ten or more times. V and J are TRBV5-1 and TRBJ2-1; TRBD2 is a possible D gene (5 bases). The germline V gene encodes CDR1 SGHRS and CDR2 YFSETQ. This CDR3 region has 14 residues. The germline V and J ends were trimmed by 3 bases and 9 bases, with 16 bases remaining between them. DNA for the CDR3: TGCGCCAGCAGCTCCCCTATTAGGGCGGGTGAGCAGTTCTTC. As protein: CASSSPIRAGEQFF.

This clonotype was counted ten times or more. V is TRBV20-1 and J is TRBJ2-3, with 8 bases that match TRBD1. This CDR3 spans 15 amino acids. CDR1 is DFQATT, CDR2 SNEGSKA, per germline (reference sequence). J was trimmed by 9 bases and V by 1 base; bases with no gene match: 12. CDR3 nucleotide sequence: TGCAGTGCTAGAGTCCCGGACAGGGACAGTGGAACGCAGTATTTT. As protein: CSARVPDRDSGTQYF.